The text below deals with one T cell receptor (beta chain). As yet, its antigen is unknown. The source of the sample is a study of T cell responses to AZD1222 COVID-19 vaccine. Study-level results: Only 5 or 6 people who got AZD1222 tested seropositive at baseline.

Trimming cost V 3 bases and J 3 bases, with 15 bases left between them. Germline assignment: CDR1 LNHDA and CDR2 SQIVND (reference sequence). The CDR3 covers 16 residues. Sequencing used immunoSEQ multiplex PCR; TCRdb keeps in-frame clones, though not all of them. The sample lists about 150,000 clones, around 95% occurring once. This receptor was taken from an adult in good health. The chain is built from TRBV19 and TRBJ1-5; no reliable D call. Specimen: peripheral blood, collected on day 0 of AZD1222 vaccination. CDR3 nucleotides: TGTGCCAGTAGTATTTCTGGGTACTCTTTCAATCAGCCCCAGCATTTT. Translation gives CASSISGYSFNQPQHF.